This TCR beta chain was recorded in a study of HIV-infected patients and healthy controls. A few counts support this clonotype. TCRdb analysed the 5' RACE reads with MiXCR anew, one entry per CDR3 protein. The table records roughly 70,000 distinct CDR3 sequences, about 16% of them present only once. The source is a human donor in good health. The sample comprised CD4+ T cells from blood.

CDR3 sequence: CASSQGLAGEEYF. The CDR3 nucleotides read TGTGCCAGCAGTCAGGGACTAGCGGGAGAGGAGTACTTC. The V gene is TRBV3-1, the J gene TRBJ2-7; 14 bases agree with TRBD2. From germline, CDR1 is LGHDT and CDR2 YNNKEL (reference sequence). Unmatched junction bases numbered 6, after V lost 6 bases and J lost 11 bases. The length of the CDR3 is 13 residues.